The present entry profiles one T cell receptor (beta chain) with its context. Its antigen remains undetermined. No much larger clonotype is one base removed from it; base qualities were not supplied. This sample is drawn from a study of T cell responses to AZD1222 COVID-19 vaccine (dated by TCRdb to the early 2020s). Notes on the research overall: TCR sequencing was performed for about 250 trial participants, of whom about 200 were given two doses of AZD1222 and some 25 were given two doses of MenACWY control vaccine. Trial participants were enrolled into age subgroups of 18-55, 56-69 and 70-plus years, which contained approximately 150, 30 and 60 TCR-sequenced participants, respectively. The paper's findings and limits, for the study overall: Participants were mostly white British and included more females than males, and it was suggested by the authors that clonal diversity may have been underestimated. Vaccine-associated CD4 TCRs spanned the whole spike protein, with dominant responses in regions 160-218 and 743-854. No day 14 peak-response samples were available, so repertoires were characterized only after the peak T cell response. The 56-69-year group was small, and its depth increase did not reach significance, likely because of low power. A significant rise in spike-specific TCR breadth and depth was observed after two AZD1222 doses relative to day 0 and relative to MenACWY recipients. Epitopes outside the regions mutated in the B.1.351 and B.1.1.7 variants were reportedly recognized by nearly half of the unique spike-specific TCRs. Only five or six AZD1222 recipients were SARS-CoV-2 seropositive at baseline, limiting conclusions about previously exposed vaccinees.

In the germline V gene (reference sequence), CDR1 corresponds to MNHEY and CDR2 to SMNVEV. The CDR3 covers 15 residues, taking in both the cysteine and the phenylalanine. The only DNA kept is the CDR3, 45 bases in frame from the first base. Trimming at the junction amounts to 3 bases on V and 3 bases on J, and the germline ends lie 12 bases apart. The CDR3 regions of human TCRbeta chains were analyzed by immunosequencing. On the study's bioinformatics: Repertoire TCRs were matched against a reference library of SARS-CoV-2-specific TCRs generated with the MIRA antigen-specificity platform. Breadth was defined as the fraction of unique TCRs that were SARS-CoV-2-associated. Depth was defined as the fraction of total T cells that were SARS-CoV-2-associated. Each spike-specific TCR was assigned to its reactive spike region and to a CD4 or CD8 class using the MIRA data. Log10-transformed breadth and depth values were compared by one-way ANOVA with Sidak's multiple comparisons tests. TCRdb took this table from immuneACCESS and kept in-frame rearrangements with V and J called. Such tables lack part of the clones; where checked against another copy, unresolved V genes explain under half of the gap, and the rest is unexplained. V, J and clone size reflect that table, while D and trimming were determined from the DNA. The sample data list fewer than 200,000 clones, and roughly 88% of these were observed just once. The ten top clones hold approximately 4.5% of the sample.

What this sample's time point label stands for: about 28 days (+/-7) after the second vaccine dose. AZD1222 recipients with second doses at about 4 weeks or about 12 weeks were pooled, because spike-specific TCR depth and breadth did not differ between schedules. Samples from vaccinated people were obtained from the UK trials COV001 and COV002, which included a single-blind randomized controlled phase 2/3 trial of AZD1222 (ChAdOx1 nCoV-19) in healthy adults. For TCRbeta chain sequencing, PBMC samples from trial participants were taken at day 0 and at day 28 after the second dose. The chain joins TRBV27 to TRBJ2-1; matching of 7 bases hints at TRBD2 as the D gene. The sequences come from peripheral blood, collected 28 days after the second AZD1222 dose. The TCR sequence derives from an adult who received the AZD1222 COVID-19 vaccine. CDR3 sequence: CASSFRGAVYNEQFF. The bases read TGTGCCAGCAGTTTCCGGGGGGCGGTCTACAATGAGCAGTTCTTC.